Following are 21 T cell receptor beta chains from one sample sequenced in a study of early T cells in non-severe SARS-CoV-2 infection. In TCRdb, the 5' RACE reads were re-called with MiXCR into one record per CDR3 protein. The repertoire includes about 66,000 distinct CDR3 sequences, less than 15% of them detected once, and over 6.5% sits in the top ten. Sequenced: whole blood. These receptors were collected from an adult who was a healthcare worker with PCR-confirmed SARS-CoV-2 infection or an uninfected control (not recorded which).

The genes are TRBV27 and TRBJ2-2; D unclear. V dropped 6 bases and J dropped 7 bases, with 12 bases sitting between them. The CDR3 loop spans 13 amino acids. Germline V CDR1 and CDR2: MNHEY, SMNVEV (reference sequence). CDR3 coding DNA: TGTGCCAGCAGAATAAGTGGTGTCGGGGAGCTGTTTTTT. Translated, it gives CASRISGVGELFF.

J is TRBJ2-3 and V is TRBV12-3 or TRBV12-4, with 8 bases matching TRBD1. V was pared by 1 base and J by 7 bases, with 7 bases of the junction left unmatched. The CDR3 length is 15 residues. CDR3 region: CASSLVGDRSHTQYF. The CDR3 DNA is TGTGCCAGCAGTTTAGTAGGGGACAGGAGCCATACGCAGTATTTT.

The table lists this clonotype with many counts. The V gene is TRBV24-1, the J gene TRBJ2-1; D is uncertain. V dropped 3 bases and J dropped 3 bases, with 8 bases sitting between them. The CDR3 length is 14 residues. CDR1 and CDR2 (germline): KGHDR, SFDVKD. The CDR3 loop is CATSDGRVYNEQFF. In DNA form, the CDR3 reads TGTGCCACCAGTGATGGACGGGTCTACAATGAGCAGTTCTTC.

The chain carries TRBV12-3 or TRBV12-4 and TRBJ2-1, with D possibly being TRBD2 (6 bases). Trimming took off 2 bases at V and 4 bases at J, with 12 bases between the two ends. The CDR3 sequence is 15 residues long. In nucleotides, the CDR3 is TGTGCCAGCAGTTTACGGGGGAGAACGTACAATGAGCAGTTCTTC. The encoded protein is CASSLRGRTYNEQFF.

This clonotype occurred many times. The V and J genes are TRBV2 and TRBJ2-5; TRBD2 is a possible D gene (5 bases). The CDR3 loop spans 15 amino acids. V lost 2 bases and J lost 5, with 15 bases in between. CDR1 and CDR2 (germline): SNHLY, FYNNEI. The CDR3 spells CASSETQAAVETQYF. For the CDR3, the DNA is TGTGCCAGCAGTGAAACCCAGGCAGCGGTGGAGACCCAGTACTTC.

There are a few counts of this clonotype. The chain has TRBV14 and TRBJ2-7; the D call may be TRBD1 or TRBD2 (5 bases each). This CDR3 spans 16 amino acids. Trimming shortened V by 2 bases and J by 0 bases, and 14 bases separated the two germline ends. Germline values: CDR1 SGHDN, CDR2 FVKESK. The CDR3 reads CASSQPPGPSSYEQYF. The CDR3 DNA follows: TGTGCCAGCAGCCAACCCCCGGGACCCAGCTCCTACGAGCAGTACTTC.

The chain joins TRBV7-2 to TRBJ1-2; D not resolved. V lost 5 bases, J lost 4 bases, and 8 bases lay in between. The CDR3 totals 12 residues. Germline V gene lookup returns CDR1 SGHTA and CDR2 FQGNSA. The CDR3 coding sequence is TGTGCCAGCAGCGTTCAGAGCTATGGCTACACCTTC. Protein: CASSVQSYGYTF.

This clonotype occurred many times. The chain carries TRBV9 and TRBJ1-6, with TRBD1 matching over 9 bases. The CDR3 has 14 residues. The germline V gene encodes CDR1 SGDLS and CDR2 YYNGEE. The trim removed 6 bases at V and 5 bases at J, leaving 3 bases unmatched. The chain's CDR3 is CASTRQGDNSPLHF. CDR3 nucleotide sequence: TGTGCCAGCACCCGACAGGGGGATAATTCACCCCTCCACTTT. The full variable domain, completed using reference TRBV9 and TRBJ1-6, is DSGVTQTPKHLITATGQRVTLRCSPRSGDLSVYWYQQSLDQGLQFLIQYYNGEERAKGNILERFSAQQFPDLHSELNLSSLELGDSALYFCASTRQGDNSPLHFGNGTRLTVT.

The V call is TRBV12-3 or TRBV12-4, the J call TRBJ1-2; TRBD1 is a possible D gene (6 bases). V lost 7 bases and J lost 3, with 18 bases in between. The CDR3 is made up of 15 amino acids. CDR3 bases: TGTGCCAGCACGGCCTTGGGGGGGCGCGACTATGGCTACACCTTC. Translation: CASTALGGRDYGYTF.

This clonotype was recorded at least ten times. V is TRBV29-1 and J is TRBJ2-3, with 9 bases lining up with TRBD2. Germline trimming cut 5 bases from V and 3 bases from J; bases unmatched to any gene: 9. Looked up from germline, CDR1 is SQVTM and CDR2 is ANQGSEA. The CDR3 has 15 amino acids. The CDR3 DNA reads TGCAGCGTTAGAAGAGGACTAGCGAAAACAGATACGCAGTATTTT. As protein: CSVRRGLAKTDTQYF.

This clonotype appeared a few times. V usage is TRBV7-2 and J usage is TRBJ2-6, with 7 bases lining up with TRBD1. V dropped 5 bases and J dropped 4; count of bases not matched to a gene: 14. Germline V gives CDR1 SGHTA, CDR2 FQGNSA. The CDR3 has 18 amino acids. The CDR3 coding sequence is TGTGCCAGCAGCATACAGGGGCCCAGGGGTACCGGGGCCAACGTCCTGACTTTC. This gives the protein CASSIQGPRGTGANVLTF.

V gene TRBV13 combines with J gene TRBJ2-3, with unresolved D. Germline-derived CDR1 and CDR2 are PRHDT and FYEKMQ (reference sequence). The V gene lost 1 base and the J gene lost 6 bases, with 11 bases spanning the gap. The CDR3 extends over 14 amino acids. CDR3 coding DNA: TGTGCCAGCAGCTTAGCCTCCCGAATGGATACGCAGTATTTT. Translated: CASSLASRMDTQYF.

The J gene is TRBJ1-2, the V gene TRBV7-2; D call uncertain. The CDR3 runs to 14 residues. Germline assignment: CDR1 SGHTA and CDR2 FQGNSA. V was shortened by 2 bases and J by 7 bases, with 14 bases between the two germline ends. The CDR3 loop reads CASSLSEGSSGYTF. In DNA form, the CDR3 reads TGTGCCAGCAGCTTATCGGAAGGTAGCTCTGGCTACACCTTC. The whole variable domain, filled in from reference TRBV7-2 and TRBJ1-2, reads GAGVSQSPSNKVTEKGKDVELRCDPISGHTALYWYRQSLGQGLEFLIYFQGNSAPDKSGLPSDRFSAERTGGSVSTLTIQRTQQEDSAVYLCASSLSEGSSGYTFGSGTRLTVV.

This clonotype was picked up a small number of times. This chain connects TRBV29-1 to TRBJ2-1, with D possibly matching TRBD1 (5 bases). The germline CDR1 and CDR2 sequences are SQVTM and ANQGSEA. Trimming removed 6 bases at V and 9 bases at J, with 15 bases between. The CDR3 runs to 12 residues. The CDR3: CSVKTVRAEQFF. DNA of the CDR3: TGCAGCGTGAAGACAGTTCGAGCTGAGCAGTTCTTC.

In its sample, this clonotype was seen a few times. The chain uses TRBV27 and TRBJ2-7; 7 nucleotides align to TRBD1. Germline CDR1 reads MNHEY; CDR2 reads SMNVEV (reference sequence). CDR3 length: 14 residues. The ends lost 5 bases at V and 1 base at J; junction bases unmatched: 5. The CDR3 region has the DNA TGTGCCAGCAGTACCCGACAGGGTTCCTACGAGCAGTACTTC. Residues: CASSTRQGSYEQYF.

The chain carries TRBV19 and TRBJ2-7; D is tentatively TRBD1 or TRBD2 (5 bases each). Germline V lookup: CDR1 LNHDA, CDR2 SQIVND (reference sequence). CDR3 size: 15 residues. Trimming took off 6 bases at V and 1 base at J, with 16 bases between the two ends. In DNA form, the CDR3 reads TGTGCCAGTAGAAGTTCCGGGACGTCATCCTACGAGCAGTACTTC. Translated, it gives CASRSSGTSSYEQYF.

The chain joins TRBV29-1 to TRBJ1-4; TRBD1 might be the D (5 bases). This CDR3 contains 12 residues. Germline V lookup: CDR1 SQVTM, CDR2 ANQGSEA. V was clipped by 5 bases and J by 4 bases, with 8 bases between them. The CDR3 DNA reads TGCAGCGTTCAAGGGGATAATGAAAAACTGTTTTTT. This sequence encodes CSVQGDNEKLFF.

This clonotype was counted ten times or more. The rearrangement links TRBV29-1 to TRBJ2-5; 8 positions agree with TRBD1. With 4 bases clipped from V and 5 bases from J, the junction kept 9 bases outside the gene matches. The germline V gene encodes CDR1 SQVTM and CDR2 ANQGSEA. The CDR3 consists of 14 residues. Here the CDR3 DNA reads TGCAGCGTTGCGAAAGGGACAGGATGGGAGACCCAGTACTTC. Translating it yields CSVAKGTGWETQYF.

Notes on this clonotype: A much larger clone differs from this one at a single base, so this may be a read error. V and J are TRBV5-6 and TRBJ2-1; D gene uncertain. Germline CDR1 is SGHDT and CDR2 is YYEEEE. This CDR3 comprises 11 residues. Trimming took off 4 bases at V and 5 bases at J, with 4 bases between the two ends. The chain's CDR3 is CASSGDNEQFF. In DNA form, the CDR3 reads TGTGCCAGCAGCGGGGACAATGAGCAGTTCTTC.

This chain uses TRBV19 with TRBJ2-1, with TRBD2 matching over 7 bases. Trimming took 2 bases from V and 7 from J; bases not matched to a gene: 11. Germline-derived CDR1 and CDR2 are LNHDA and SQIVND (reference sequence). The CDR3 totals 16 residues. The CDR3 nucleotides are TGTGCCAGTAGTATATCGGGGGGTCAGACTAGAAATGAGCAGTTCTTC. It yields the protein CASSISGGQTRNEQFF.

Notes on this clonotype: A much larger clone is a single base away; this may be a read error. This chain joins TRBV6-2 or TRBV6-3 and TRBJ1-2, with D perhaps matching TRBD1 (5 bases). There are 13 residues in the CDR3. From germline, CDR1 is MNHEY and CDR2 SVGEGT. CDR3: CVSSYRQNYGYTF. The CDR3 DNA reads as TGTGTCAGCAGTTACAGACAGAACTATGGCTACACCTTC.